The T cell receptor beta chain described here comes from a study of regulatory T cells in long-lasting Graves disease. To make TCR beta libraries, researchers used iRepertoire HTBI primers and Arm-PCR of CDR3 regions. A single record per CDR3 protein comes from TCRdb applying MiXCR to the multiplex PCR reads. Of roughly 490,000 distinct CDR3 sequences in the sample, about 20% are singletons; the top ten hold roughly 14%. Germline V lookup: CDR1 MNHNS, CDR2 SASEGT. V gave up 5 bases and J gave up 7 bases; unmatched junction bases: 7. This CDR3 comprises 14 residues. Documented time point: persistent/refractory GD, antithyroid drugs over 5 years with positive TRAb. Scientists built the TCR library using RNA that was extracted from PBMCs. EDTA tubes held 9 to 10 milliliters of peripheral blood from each patient. As to this clonotype: Antigen: not known.

Study outcomes and limitations: In persistent patients, shared public clonotypes (2,741) outnumbered those in new patients (around 1,000). Newly diagnosed patients had higher TCR diversity than persistent Graves' patients did.

The chain recombines TRBV6-1 with TRBJ1-1; TRBD1 matches at 10 bases. The sequence derives from a female donor with Graves disease. This specimen consisted of peripheral blood mononuclear cells (PBMCs), obtained when the disease was refractory, from a patient treated with antithyroid drugs. The CDR3 region has the DNA TGTGCCAGCAGTACAAGGACAGGGGGTGATGAAGCTTTCTTT. It specifies CASSTRTGGDEAFF.